A single TCR beta chain is shown here with its context. What it recognizes is unknown. Amplified regions were TCR beta CDR3 sequences from RNA transcripts. HTBI primers drove first-round RT-PCR of the TCR CDR3. TCRdb re-derived calls from the multiplex PCR reads in MiXCR, one entry per CDR3 protein. The table records about 420,000 distinct CDR3 sequences, approximately 15% of them present only once. This entry belongs to a study of T cells in Graves' hyperthyroidism and ophthalmopathy. Study observations and caveats: The model predicted ophthalmopathy a median about 6.6 months before onset.

The germline gives CDR1 LNHDA, CDR2 SQIVND (reference sequence). The CDR3 is 15 residues long. V lost 3 bases, J lost 6 bases, and 9 bases stayed unmatched. Cells are PBMCs isolated from around 10 ml of fresh blood. The clonotype was recovered from a woman under 30 with Graves' hyperthyroidism. The chain employs TRBV19 and TRBJ1-1; 8 nucleotides line up with TRBD1. Specimen: blood. This chain's CDR3 is CASSILDRDYPEAFF. The CDR3 nucleotides read TGTGCCAGTAGTATCTTGGACAGGGATTACCCTGAAGCTTTCTTT.